Following are 26 T cell receptor beta chains from one sample sequenced in a study of CD8 T cells in ankylosing spondylitis (dated by TCRdb to the late 2010s). Libraries came from 5' RACE. Reads for this sample came from an Illumina HiSeq 2500. TCRdb reprocessed the public reads (quality trimming at Q25 with fastp, clone calling with MiXCR) and kept in-frame beta chains. Rows merge per CDR3 protein into single entries with the most common DNA and genes. The sample table contains about 100,000 distinct CDR3 sequences; only one count was recorded for about 9% of them. The ten largest clonotypes hold 5.1% of the sample. Specimen: blood, either unsorted or a sorted T cell fraction (not recorded which). Receptor source: a male donor with ankylosing spondylitis or in good health (not recorded which).

This clonotype was seen a few times. The rearrangement uses TRBV3-1 and TRBJ2-1; D possibly corresponds to TRBD1 (6 bases). Trimming stripped 3 bases from V and 6 bases from J, with 30 bases between. The CDR3 extends over 20 amino acids. Germline V CDR1 and CDR2: LGHDT, YNNKEL (reference sequence). CDR3: CASSHPAGQSGSQGRNEQFF. In DNA, the CDR3 is TGTGCCAGCAGCCACCCTGCCGGCCAAAGTGGCTCCCAGGGGCGCAATGAGCAGTTCTTC.

This clonotype has ten or more counts. For the CDR3, the DNA is TGTGCCAGCTCACCAGACAGGCTGCCACCCCTCCACTTT. Translation: CASSPDRLPPLHF. The V and J genes are TRBV18 and TRBJ1-6; D is possibly TRBD1 (6 bases). The CDR3 covers 13 residues. V lost 2 bases and J 11 bases, leaving 10 bases between the germline ends. The V gene's germline CDR1 is KGHSH and CDR2 LQKENI.

This clonotype was recorded many times. CDR3 protein: CASSQTTQGADEQFF. The CDR3 DNA is TGTGCCAGCAGCCAAACGACCCAGGGGGCTGATGAGCAGTTCTTC. V and J are TRBV3-1 and TRBJ2-1, with TRBD1 identical over 8 bases. Looked up from germline, CDR1 is LGHDT and CDR2 is YNNKEL (reference sequence). This CDR3 region has 15 residues. With 2 bases clipped from V and 8 bases from J, the junction kept 8 bases outside the gene matches.

This clonotype was detected many times. The genes are TRBV20-1 and TRBJ1-6; D remains unclear. Trimming removed 1 base from V and 8 bases from J, with 18 bases in between. The CDR3 extends over 16 amino acids. Germline CDR1 reads DFQATT; CDR2 reads SNEGSKA (reference sequence). The CDR3 DNA is TGCAGTGCTAGAGCGAATGTAGGAGTAATTTATTCACCCCTCCACTTT. Amino acids: CSARANVGVIYSPLHF.

The chain links TRBV7-9 to TRBJ1-4, with D hard to call. CDR3 length equals 14 residues. The V gene's germline CDR1 is SEHNR and CDR2 FQNEAQ (reference sequence). The V and J ends lost 4 bases and 4 bases respectively, with 10 bases between them. The CDR3 nucleotides are TGTGCCAGCAGCTCACCGGGAGTTAATGAAAAACTGTTTTTT. Residues: CASSSPGVNEKLFF.

Many counts were recorded for this clonotype. This rearrangement joins TRBV10-3 to TRBJ2-1; the D is unclear. This CDR3 contains 15 residues. The V end lost 1 base, the J end lost 5 bases, and 12 bases lay between the germline ends. CDR1 is ENHRY and CDR2 is SYGVKD in the germline V gene. CDR3 in amino acids: CAISEYSNQDNEQFF. The CDR3 coding sequence is TGTGCCATCAGTGAGTACAGCAACCAGGACAATGAGCAGTTCTTC.

This clonotype was recorded at least ten times. The rearrangement links TRBV6-2 or TRBV6-3 to TRBJ2-3; 12 bases match TRBD2. Per the germline V gene, CDR1 is MNHEY and CDR2 is SVGEGT. The CDR3 runs 16 residues. V lost 6 bases and J lost 5; bases outside the gene matches: 9. The CDR3, as DNA: TGTGCCAGCAGCCCCATTGGACTAGCGGGAATAGATACGCAGTATTTT. The encoded protein is CASSPIGLAGIDTQYF.

V and J are TRBV7-2 and TRBJ2-4, with TRBD2 identical over 9 bases. From germline, CDR1 is SGHTA and CDR2 FQGNSA. V shed 5 bases, J shed 7 bases, and the junction held 9 bases outside the gene matches. CDR3 length: 15 residues. CDR3 sequence (DNA): TGTGCCAGCAGCCCCTCTGGCGGGGGGGCCAACATTCAGTACTTC. Its translation: CASSPSGGGANIQYF.

This clonotype has ten or more counts. V is TRBV29-1 and J is TRBJ2-7, with D possibly matching TRBD1 (6 bases). The V end lost 6 bases, the J end lost 1 base, and 13 bases lay between the germline ends. Germline CDR1 is SQVTM and CDR2 is ANQGSEA. CDR3 size: 13 residues. The CDR3 DNA sequence: TGCAGCGTCCTAGACGGGACATCCTACGAGCAGTACTTC. It codes for CSVLDGTSYEQYF.

This clonotype was recorded many times. The genes are TRBV12-3 or TRBV12-4 and TRBJ2-4; 8 bases agree with TRBD2. Losses at the gene ends were 5 bases for V and 4 bases for J; bases not matched to a gene: 7. The CDR3 length is 15 residues. This CDR3 is CASSPGRGAKNIQYF. CDR3 DNA sequence: TGTGCCAGCAGTCCCGGGAGGGGGGCAAAAAACATTCAGTACTTC.

The chain has TRBV7-6 and TRBJ2-2; D gene uncertain. Per germline, CDR1 SGHVS and CDR2 FNYEAQ. V was shortened by 1 base and J by 6 bases, with 12 bases between the two germline ends. The CDR3 loop spans 15 amino acids. The CDR3 DNA reads TGTGCCAGCAGCTTAGTAGCAGACGGGTCCGGGGAGCTGTTTTTT. Amino acids: CASSLVADGSGELFF.

This clonotype appeared many times. This rearrangement joins TRBV5-6 to TRBJ2-1; D is undetermined. Trimming took 2 bases from V and 5 from J, leaving 8 bases between them. This CDR3 has 13 residues. The V gene's germline CDR1 is SGHDT and CDR2 YYEEEE. CDR3 amino acids: CASSLVLDNEQFF. In DNA, the CDR3 is TGTGCCAGCAGCTTAGTGCTAGACAATGAGCAGTTCTTC. Full variable domain (missing parts from reference TRBV5-6 and TRBJ2-1): DAGVTQSPTHLIKTRGQQVTLRCSPKSGHDTVSWYQQALGQGPQFIFQYYEEEERQRGNFPDRFSGHQFPNYSSELNVNALLLGDSALYLCASSLVLDNEQFFGPGTRLTVL.

This clonotype has at least ten counts. The chain recombines TRBV20-1 with TRBJ2-5, with 8 nucleotides matching TRBD1. V shed 3 bases, J shed 5 bases, and the junction held 11 bases outside the gene matches. Germline values: CDR1 DFQATT, CDR2 SNEGSKA (reference sequence). This CDR3 is built from 15 residues. In DNA form, the CDR3 reads TGCAGTGCTAGTCCCCGGACAGGGCGGTCGGAGACCCAGTACTTC. Its translation: CSASPRTGRSETQYF.

This sequence joins TRBV7-9 and TRBJ1-3, with D maybe TRBD1 (5 bases). Trimming removed 0 bases from V and 4 bases from J, with 13 bases in between. Germline lookup yields CDR1 SEHNR and CDR2 FQNEAQ (reference sequence). CDR3 length equals 16 residues. The CDR3 spells CASSLASGAAGNTIYF. The CDR3 nucleotides read TGTGCCAGCAGCTTAGCAAGTGGGGCAGCCGGAAACACCATATATTTT. Based on the CDR3 plus reference TRBV7-9 and TRBJ1-3, the full variable domain is DTGVSQNPRHKITKRGQNVTFRCDPISEHNRLYWYRQTLGQGPEFLTYFQNEAQLEKSRLLSDRFSAERPKGSFSTLEIQRTEQGDSAMYLCASSLASGAAGNTIYFGEGSWLTVV.

This clonotype was seen many times. The V call is TRBV12-3 or TRBV12-4, the J call TRBJ1-5; TRBD1 matches 7 bases. V lost 11 bases, J lost 2 bases, and 6 bases stayed unmatched. CDR3 size: 13 residues. The CDR3 DNA reads as TGTGCCTATACAGGGGAGGGCAATCAGCCCCAGCATTTT. This encodes CAYTGEGNQPQHF.

This clonotype occurred a few times. The J gene is TRBJ2-6, the V gene TRBV12-3 or TRBV12-4, with D unclear. With 6 bases removed from V and 0 bases from J, the gap between germline ends came to 9 bases. The CDR3 runs 15 residues. The CDR3 region is CASRGGYSGANVLTF. The CDR3 DNA is TGTGCCAGCAGAGGCGGATACTCTGGGGCCAACGTCCTGACTTTC.

This clonotype was detected ten times or more. The V gene is TRBV12-3 or TRBV12-4, the J gene TRBJ2-7; tentatively, D is TRBD1 (6 bases). The CDR3 is 16 residues long. Trimming stripped 1 base from V and 2 bases from J, with 15 bases between. DNA for the CDR3: TGTGCCAGCAGTTTAGGATCTAGGGGGACCCCCTACGAGCAGTACTTC. It specifies CASSLGSRGTPYEQYF.

At least ten counts were recorded for this clonotype. The genes are TRBV12-3 or TRBV12-4 and TRBJ1-2; weak D call: TRBD1 (5 bases). V lost 2 bases to trimming and J lost 3 bases, with 13 bases between them. The CDR3 consists of 15 residues. This chain's CDR3 is CASSLQGRADYGYTF. The CDR3 DNA sequence: TGTGCCAGCAGTTTACAGGGCAGGGCGGACTATGGCTACACCTTC.

This clonotype was recorded at least ten times. This chain connects TRBV29-1 to TRBJ2-2; unclear D gene. Trimming shortened V by 4 bases and J by 5 bases, and 5 bases separated the two germline ends. In germline, CDR1 is SQVTM, CDR2 ANQGSEA. This CDR3 has 11 amino acids. As DNA, the CDR3 is TGCAGCGTTGCACAAACCGGGGAGCTGTTTTTT. It encodes CSVAQTGELFF.

There are many counts of this clonotype. V and J are TRBV12-3 or TRBV12-4 and TRBJ1-6; D uncertain. With 6 bases removed from V and 2 bases from J, the gap between germline ends came to 14 bases. This CDR3 region has 16 residues. The DNA of the CDR3 is TGTGCCAGCAGGGCCCTTGAGGTTGCCTATAATTCACCCCTCCACTTT. Translation: CASRALEVAYNSPLHF.

The CDR3 DNA is TGTGCCAGCAGTTTATACAGGAAAACAGGGGGATATCAGCCCCAGCATTTT. Translation: CASSLYRKTGGYQPQHF. The rearrangement uses TRBV28 and TRBJ1-5, with 8 positions matching TRBD1. From germline, CDR1 is MDHEN and CDR2 SYDVKM. The junction had 10 bases not matched to a gene; V was cut back by 1 base and J by 5 bases. This CDR3 is built from 17 residues.

The table lists this clonotype with many counts. The rearrangement joins TRBV28 to TRBJ1-2; D is perhaps TRBD1 (6 bases). Trimming stripped 6 bases from V and 0 bases from J, with 11 bases between. The CDR3 loop spans 14 amino acids. Per germline, CDR1 MDHEN and CDR2 SYDVKM. The CDR3: CASRSRGSNYGYTF. The CDR3 DNA reads TGTGCCAGCAGGTCGAGGGGGTCTAACTATGGCTACACCTTC.

This clonotype turned up a few times. This may arise from a read error, as a much more abundant clone is one base away. The chain is built from TRBV6-5 and TRBJ2-1; D not resolved. This CDR3 region has 13 residues. CDR1 is MNHEY and CDR2 is SVGAGI in the germline V gene. CDR3 nucleotides: TGTGCCAGCAGTTACTTGGGGTACACTGAGCAGTTCTTC. It encodes CASSYLGYTEQFF.

This clonotype was seen ten or more times. V is TRBV24-1 and J is TRBJ2-1, with a weak D call TRBD2 (6 bases). The V gene's germline CDR1 is KGHDR and CDR2 SFDVKD. Trimming cost V 5 bases and J 5 bases, with 18 bases left between them. The CDR3 length is 16 residues. The CDR3 DNA is TGTGCCACCAGTGGGAGGGTTCGAGGGATTAACAATGAGCAGTTCTTC. Encoded protein: CATSGRVRGINNEQFF.

In its sample, this clonotype was seen many times. The V call is TRBV3-1, the J call TRBJ2-1; no clear D gene. V lost 1 base, J lost 8 bases, and 6 bases lay in between. The CDR3 length is 12 residues. Germline CDR1 is LGHDT and CDR2 is YNNKEL (reference sequence). CDR3: CASSQVGYEQFF. The CDR3 DNA reads TGTGCCAGCAGCCAAGTTGGGTATGAGCAGTTCTTC.

This clonotype has more than one count but fewer than ten. This chain connects TRBV7-2 to TRBJ1-4; D might be TRBD1 (5 bases). Germline values: CDR1 SGHTA, CDR2 FQGNSA. The CDR3 loop spans 15 amino acids. The V end lost 0 bases, the J end lost 7 bases, and 12 bases lay between the germline ends. CDR3 amino acids: CASSLAGGGGEKLFF. Here the CDR3 DNA reads TGTGCCAGCAGCTTAGCTGGGGGAGGTGGTGAAAAACTGTTTTTT.